This T cell receptor (beta chain) came from a study of beta chain features in type 1 diabetes (dated by TCRdb to about 2018). Broadly, across the study: Mean age, gender distribution, total cell number and subset yield did not differ between patients and healthy donors. Whereas all 30 or so donors provided naive and central memory subsets, regulatory and stem cell-like memory subsets were isolated from just 8 patients and about eight healthy donors. The study compared the TCRB repertoires of sorted circulating CD4+ T cell subsets in recently diagnosed type 1 diabetes patients with those in matched healthy donors. Across all samples, some 100,000,000 sorted cells were examined, and cell number per subset correlated strongly with RNA yield.

The High Capacity cDNA Reverse Transcription Kit was used to reverse transcribe all of the isolated RNA, meaning that expressed TCRB transcripts were what got sequenced. Deep immunoSEQ sequencing was applied to naive, central memory and regulatory T cell samples, giving an average of approximately 3.8 million total reads per sample. Sorted cells were lysed in RLT buffer, and RNA was extracted using DNase-treated RNeasy Micro or Mini kits according to cell number. To prevent cross-contamination, each cell subset was processed individually, whereas patient and healthy donor samples were processed jointly. Using the immunoSEQ multiplex PCR, TCRB sequences were amplified from cDNA into 87-bp fragments spanning the CDR3 region. Sequencing of the amplicons was performed on the Illumina HiSeq platform. Per the source publication's procedure: PCR bias was corrected computationally using synthetic template baselines, and reads within Hamming distance 2 were collapsed, with unmergeable singletons discarded. Reads were aligned against IMGT to assign V, D and J genes, CDR3 length and insertions or deletions at six rearrangement sites. Clonotype counts were normalized to sorted cell number within each subset before computing true diversity and Gini coefficients with the tcR R package. Repertoire sharing was quantified using the overlap coefficient calculated on TCRB nucleotide sequences. TCRdb provides this immuneACCESS table in a form limited to in-frame rearrangements. Some clones are lacking; in checked studies, under half of them reflect an unresolved V gene, and why the rest are absent is not known. V, J and clone size derive from that table, while D and trimming were established from the DNA sequence. Within this sample are more than 300,000 clones, with 6.5% to 10% of them counted one time only. The top ten clones comprise 0.44% of the sample.

A single peripheral blood draw of about 116 mL on average was collected from each donor into heparinised tubes. A BD FACSAria II and a panel including CD45RO, CCR7, CD25, CD127, CD95 and CD27 were used to sort naive, central memory, regulatory and stem cell-like memory CD4+ T cells. All sorted populations exceeded 95% purity. PBMCs were separated immediately by Lymphoprep density gradient centrifugation and were stained directly, without being cultured. So that batch effects would be minimized, each experiment stained and sorted samples in pairs, pairing one healthy donor with one patient. The study at large found these results: Naive, central memory and regulatory TCRB repertoires appeared more similar among patients than among healthy donors. Type 1 diabetes patients showed a moderate but significant shortening of TCRB CDR3 length in all four CD4+ subsets. Sequencing cDNA rather than genomic DNA could over-represent highly expressing activated cells, although activation and CD3 levels did not differ between groups. At VDJ recombination sites, patients with type 1 diabetes made fewer insertions and deleted more nucleotides, a pattern implying thymic rearrangement abnormalities. Shorter templates might be favored by PCR, yet because patient and control samples were amplified and corrected together, any such skew would affect both groups equally. HLA sub-analyses involved small numbers of individuals, so any influence of HLA type on TCRB rearrangement remained unresolved.

In the case of this clone: Its antigen is currently not known. No clone much larger than this one lies a single base away; base qualities are absent.

Input material: central memory CD4+ T cells from blood. This TCR derives from a woman aged 18-29 years in good health.

The CDR3 is CASSQLAGEDTQYF. DNA sequence: TGTGCCAGCAGTCAACTAGCGGGCGAGGATACGCAGTATTTT. The chain couples TRBV7-9 to TRBJ2-3, with TRBD2 identical over 9 junction bases. There are 14 amino acids in the CDR3, from cysteine to phenylalanine inclusive. Of all the DNA, just the CDR3 is kept, 42 bases in frame from base 1. V is pruned by 6 bases and J by 6 bases, leaving 7 bases of the junction without a gene match. For CDR1 and CDR2, the germline V gene (reference sequence) lists SEHNR and FQNEAQ.